The text below deals with one T cell receptor (beta chain). This record comes from a study of blood T cells in healthy people across ages. A second PCR of about 7 to 12 cycles used a sample-barcoded 5' primer and a J-beta primer mix. TCRdb called the 5' RACE reads again in MiXCR, with one record for every CDR3 protein. Among 1.8 million or so distinct CDR3 sequences, around 42% were seen once, and the ten largest hold about 21%. The V gene lost 7 bases and the J gene lost 0 bases, with 13 bases spanning the gap. CDR1 is MDHEN, CDR2 SYDVKM, per germline. This CDR3 comprises 15 residues. The chain combines TRBV28 with TRBJ2-1; possible D gene TRBD2, 5 bases. Sequencing input: blood. This sequence was found in a human donor in good health. The CDR3 DNA reads TGTGCCAGCACTCCCTGGGAGAGCTCCTACAATGAGCAGTTCTTC. It specifies CASTPWESSYNEQFF.